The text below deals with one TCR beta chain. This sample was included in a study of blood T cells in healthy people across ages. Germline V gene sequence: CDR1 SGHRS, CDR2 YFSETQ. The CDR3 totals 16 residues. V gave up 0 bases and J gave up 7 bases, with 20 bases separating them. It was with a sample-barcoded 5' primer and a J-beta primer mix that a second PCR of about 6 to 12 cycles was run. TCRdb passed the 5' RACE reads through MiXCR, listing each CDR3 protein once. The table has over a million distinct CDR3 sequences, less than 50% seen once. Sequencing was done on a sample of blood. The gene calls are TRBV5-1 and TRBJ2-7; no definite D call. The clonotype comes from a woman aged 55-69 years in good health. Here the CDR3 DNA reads TGCGCCAGCAGCTTGGCAGCAATTGGAGCAGGATGGGAGCAGTACTTC. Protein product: CASSLAAIGAGWEQYF.